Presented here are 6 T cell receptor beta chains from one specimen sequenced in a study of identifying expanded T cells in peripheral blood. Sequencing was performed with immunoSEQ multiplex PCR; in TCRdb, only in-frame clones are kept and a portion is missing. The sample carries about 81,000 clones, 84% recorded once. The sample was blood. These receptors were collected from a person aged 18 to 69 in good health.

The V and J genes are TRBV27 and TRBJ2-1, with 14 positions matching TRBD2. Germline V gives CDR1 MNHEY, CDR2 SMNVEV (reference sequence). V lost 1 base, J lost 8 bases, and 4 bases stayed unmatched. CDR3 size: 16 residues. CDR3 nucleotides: TGTGCCAGCAGTTTATACGGGACTAGCGGGAGTTATGAGCAGTTCTTC. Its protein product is CASSLYGTSGSYEQFF.

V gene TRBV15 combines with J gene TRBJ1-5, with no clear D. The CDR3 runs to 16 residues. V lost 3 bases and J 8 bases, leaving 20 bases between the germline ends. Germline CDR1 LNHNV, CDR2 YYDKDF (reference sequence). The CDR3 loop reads CATSSRGWSDGEPQHF. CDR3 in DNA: TGTGCCACCAGCAGTCGAGGATGGAGTGACGGGGAGCCCCAGCATTTT.

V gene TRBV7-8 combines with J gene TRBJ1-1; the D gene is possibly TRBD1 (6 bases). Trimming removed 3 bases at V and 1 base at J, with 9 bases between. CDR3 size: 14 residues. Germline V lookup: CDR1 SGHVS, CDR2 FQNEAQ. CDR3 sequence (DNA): TGTGCCAGCAGCTTCACAGGGCAGAACACTGAAGCTTTCTTT. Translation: CASSFTGQNTEAFF. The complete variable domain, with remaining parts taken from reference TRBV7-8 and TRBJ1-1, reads GAGVSQSPRYKVAKRGQDVALRCDPISGHVSLFWYQQALGQGPEFLTYFQNEAQLDKSGLPSDRFFAERPEGSVSTLKIQRTQQEDSAVYLCASSFTGQNTEAFFGQGTRLTVV.

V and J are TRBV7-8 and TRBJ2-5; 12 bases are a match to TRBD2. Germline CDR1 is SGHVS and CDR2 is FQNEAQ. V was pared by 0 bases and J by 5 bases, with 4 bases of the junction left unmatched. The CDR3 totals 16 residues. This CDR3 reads CASSLAGTSGRETQYF. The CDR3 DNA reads TGTGCCAGCAGCTTAGCAGGGACTAGCGGGCGGGAGACCCAGTACTTC. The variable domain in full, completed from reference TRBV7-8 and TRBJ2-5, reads GAGVSQSPRYKVAKRGQDVALRCDPISGHVSLFWYQQALGQGPEFLTYFQNEAQLDKSGLPSDRFFAERPEGSVSTLKIQRTQQEDSAVYLCASSLAGTSGRETQYFGPGTRLLVL.

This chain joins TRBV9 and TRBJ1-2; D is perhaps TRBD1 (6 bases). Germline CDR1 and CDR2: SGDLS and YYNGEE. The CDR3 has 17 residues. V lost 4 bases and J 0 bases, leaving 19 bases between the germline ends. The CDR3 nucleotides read TGTGCCAGCAGCACCCGGTGGGGGGCCCTAGCTAACTATGGCTACACCTTC. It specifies CASSTRWGALANYGYTF.

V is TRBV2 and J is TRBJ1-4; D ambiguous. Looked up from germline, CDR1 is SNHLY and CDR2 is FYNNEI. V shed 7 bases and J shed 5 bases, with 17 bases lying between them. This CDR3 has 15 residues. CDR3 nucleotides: TGTGCCAGCAACCCTCAAAGGGCCCTAAATGAAAAACTGTTTTTT. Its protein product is CASNPQRALNEKLFF.